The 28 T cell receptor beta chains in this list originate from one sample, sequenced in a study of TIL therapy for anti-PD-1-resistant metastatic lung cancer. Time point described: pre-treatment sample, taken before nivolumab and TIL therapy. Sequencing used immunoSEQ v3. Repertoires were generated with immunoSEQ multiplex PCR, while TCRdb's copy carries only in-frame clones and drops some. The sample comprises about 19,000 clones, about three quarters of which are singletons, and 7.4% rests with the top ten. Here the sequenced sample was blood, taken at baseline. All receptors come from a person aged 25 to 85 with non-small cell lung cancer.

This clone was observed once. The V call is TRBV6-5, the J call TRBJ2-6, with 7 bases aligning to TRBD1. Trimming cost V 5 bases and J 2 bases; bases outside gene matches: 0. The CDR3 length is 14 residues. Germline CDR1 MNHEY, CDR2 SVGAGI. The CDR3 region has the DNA TGTGCCAGCAGTACAGGGGCTGGGGCCAACGTCCTGACTTTC. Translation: CASSTGAGANVLTF.

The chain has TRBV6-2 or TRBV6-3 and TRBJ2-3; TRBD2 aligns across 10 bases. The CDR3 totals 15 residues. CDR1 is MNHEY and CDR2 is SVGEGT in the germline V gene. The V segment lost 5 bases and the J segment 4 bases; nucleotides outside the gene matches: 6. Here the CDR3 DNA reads TGTGCCAGCAGTCGACGGACTAGCGGTCCAGATACGCAGTATTTT. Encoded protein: CASSRRTSGPDTQYF.

CDR3 coding DNA: TGCGCCAGCAGTGAGTCTCGGGCGGGAATGTACAATGAGCAGTTCTTC. This encodes CASSESRAGMYNEQFF. The chain carries TRBV10-1 and TRBJ2-1, with D possibly TRBD2 on 6 matching bases. The V end was cut by 0 bases, the J end by 4 bases, with 13 bases between. CDR3 length: 16 residues. Germline V gene lookup returns CDR1 WNHNN and CDR2 SYGVQD (reference sequence).

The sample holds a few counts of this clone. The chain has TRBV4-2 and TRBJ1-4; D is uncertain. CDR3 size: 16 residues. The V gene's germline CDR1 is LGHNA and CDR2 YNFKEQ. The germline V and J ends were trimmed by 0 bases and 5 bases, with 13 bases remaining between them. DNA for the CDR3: TGTGCCAGCAGCCAAGAGGTTACAGCAGGAAATGAAAAACTGTTTTTT. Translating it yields CASSQEVTAGNEKLFF.

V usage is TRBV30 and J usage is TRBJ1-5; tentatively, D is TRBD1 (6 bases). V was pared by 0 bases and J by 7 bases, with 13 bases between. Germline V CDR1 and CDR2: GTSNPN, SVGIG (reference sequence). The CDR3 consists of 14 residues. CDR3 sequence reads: CAWSVQWGAQPQHF. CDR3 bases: TGTGCCTGGAGTGTACAATGGGGGGCCCAGCCCCAGCATTTT. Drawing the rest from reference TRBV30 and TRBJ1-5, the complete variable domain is SQTIHQWPATLVQPVGSPLSLECTVEGTSNPNLYWYRQAAGRGLQLLFYSVGIGQISSEVPQNLSASRPQDRQFILSSKKLLLSDSGFYLCAWSVQWGAQPQHFGDGTRLSIL.

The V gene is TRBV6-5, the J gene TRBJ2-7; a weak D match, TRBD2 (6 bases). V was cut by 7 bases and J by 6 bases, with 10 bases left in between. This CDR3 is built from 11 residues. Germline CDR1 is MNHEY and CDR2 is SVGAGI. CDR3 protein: CASTGRREQYF. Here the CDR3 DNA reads TGTGCCAGCACAGGGAGGCGCGAGCAGTACTTC.

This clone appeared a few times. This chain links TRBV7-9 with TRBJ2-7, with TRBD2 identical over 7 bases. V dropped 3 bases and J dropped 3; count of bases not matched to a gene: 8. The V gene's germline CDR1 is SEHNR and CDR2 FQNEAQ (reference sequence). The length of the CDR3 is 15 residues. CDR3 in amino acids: CASSFGSGKGYEQYF. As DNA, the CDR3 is TGTGCCAGCAGCTTCGGGAGCGGGAAAGGCTACGAGCAGTACTTC.

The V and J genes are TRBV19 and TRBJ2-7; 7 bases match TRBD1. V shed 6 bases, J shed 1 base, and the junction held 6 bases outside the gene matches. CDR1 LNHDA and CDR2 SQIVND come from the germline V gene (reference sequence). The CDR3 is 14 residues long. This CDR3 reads CASRRQGKSYEQYF. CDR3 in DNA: TGTGCCAGTAGGCGACAGGGTAAATCCTACGAGCAGTACTTC. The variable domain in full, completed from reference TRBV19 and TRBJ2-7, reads DGGITQSPKYLFRKEGQNVTLSCEQNLNHDAMYWYRQDPGQGLRLIYYSQIVNDFQKGDIAEGYSVSREKKESFPLTVTSAQKNPTAFYLCASRRQGKSYEQYFGPGTRLTVT.

CDR3 amino acids: CASSWYGTSGEETQYF. The DNA for the CDR3 is TGTGCCAGCAGCTGGTACGGGACTAGCGGGGAAGAGACCCAGTACTTC. The V and J genes are TRBV7-9 and TRBJ2-5, with TRBD2 matching over 13 bases. The CDR3 extends over 16 amino acids. With V trimmed by 4 bases and J by 3 bases, 5 bases remained unmatched. Germline CDR1 and CDR2: SEHNR and FQNEAQ (reference sequence).

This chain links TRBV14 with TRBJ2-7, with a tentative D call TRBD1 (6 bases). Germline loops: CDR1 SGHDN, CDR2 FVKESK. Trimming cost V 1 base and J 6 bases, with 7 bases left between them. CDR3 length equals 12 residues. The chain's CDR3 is CASSQVQGEQYF. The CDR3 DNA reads TGTGCCAGCAGCCAAGTACAGGGCGAGCAGTACTTC.

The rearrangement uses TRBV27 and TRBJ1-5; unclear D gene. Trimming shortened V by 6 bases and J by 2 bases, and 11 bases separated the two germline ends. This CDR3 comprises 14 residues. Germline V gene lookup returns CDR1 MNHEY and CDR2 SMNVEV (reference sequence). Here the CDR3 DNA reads TGTGCCAGCAGCATTAACAGCCGCAATCAGCCCCAGCATTTT. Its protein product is CASSINSRNQPQHF.

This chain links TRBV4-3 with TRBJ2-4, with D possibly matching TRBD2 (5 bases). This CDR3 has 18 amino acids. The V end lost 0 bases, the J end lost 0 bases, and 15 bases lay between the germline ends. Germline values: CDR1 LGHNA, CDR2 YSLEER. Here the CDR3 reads CASSQDADRLLAKNIQYF. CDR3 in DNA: TGCGCCAGCAGCCAAGATGCCGACCGACTACTAGCCAAAAACATTCAGTACTTC.

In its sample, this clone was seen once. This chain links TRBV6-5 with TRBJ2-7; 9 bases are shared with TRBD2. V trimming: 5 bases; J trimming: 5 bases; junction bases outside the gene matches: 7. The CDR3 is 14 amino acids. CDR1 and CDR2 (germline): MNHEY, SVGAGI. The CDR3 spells CASSPSGGFHEQYF. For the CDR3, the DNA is TGTGCCAGCAGTCCGAGCGGGGGGTTCCACGAGCAGTACTTC.

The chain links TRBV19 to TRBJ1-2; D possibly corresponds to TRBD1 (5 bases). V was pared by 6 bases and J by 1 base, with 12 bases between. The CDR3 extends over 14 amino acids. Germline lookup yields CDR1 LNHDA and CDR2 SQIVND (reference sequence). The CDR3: CASRPTAINYGYTF. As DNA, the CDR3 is TGTGCCAGTAGGCCGACAGCGATTAACTATGGCTACACCTTC. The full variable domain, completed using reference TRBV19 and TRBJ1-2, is DGGITQSPKYLFRKEGQNVTLSCEQNLNHDAMYWYRQDPGQGLRLIYYSQIVNDFQKGDIAEGYSVSREKKESFPLTVTSAQKNPTAFYLCASRPTAINYGYTFGSGTRLTVV.

Here the CDR3 reads CASSLEQASTDTQYF. The CDR3 DNA sequence: TGCGCCAGCAGCTTGGAGCAGGCTAGCACAGATACGCAGTATTTT. The chain is built from TRBV5-1 and TRBJ2-3; D is uncertain. The CDR3 consists of 15 residues. Trimming removed 0 bases from V and 0 bases from J, with 8 bases in between. Germline V gene sequence: CDR1 SGHRS, CDR2 YFSETQ.

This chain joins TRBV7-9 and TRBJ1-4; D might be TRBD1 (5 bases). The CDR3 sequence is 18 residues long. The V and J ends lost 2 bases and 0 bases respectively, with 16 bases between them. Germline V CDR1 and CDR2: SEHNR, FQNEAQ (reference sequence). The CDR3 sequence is CASSLSRAGGPTNEKLFF. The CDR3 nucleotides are TGTGCCAGCAGCTTATCAAGGGCTGGGGGACCAACTAATGAAAAACTGTTTTTT.

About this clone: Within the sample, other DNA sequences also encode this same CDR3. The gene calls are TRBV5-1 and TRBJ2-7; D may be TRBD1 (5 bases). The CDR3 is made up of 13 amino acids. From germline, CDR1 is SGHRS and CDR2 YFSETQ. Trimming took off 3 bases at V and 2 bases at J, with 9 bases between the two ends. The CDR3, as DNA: TGCGCCAGCAGCTCCGGACAAACCTACGAGCAGTACTTC. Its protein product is CASSSGQTYEQYF.

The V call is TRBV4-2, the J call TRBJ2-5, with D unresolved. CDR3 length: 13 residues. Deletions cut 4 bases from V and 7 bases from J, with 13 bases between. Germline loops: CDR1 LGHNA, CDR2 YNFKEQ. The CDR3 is CASSPTGLATQYF. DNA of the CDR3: TGTGCCAGCAGCCCGACTGGGTTGGCGACCCAGTACTTC.

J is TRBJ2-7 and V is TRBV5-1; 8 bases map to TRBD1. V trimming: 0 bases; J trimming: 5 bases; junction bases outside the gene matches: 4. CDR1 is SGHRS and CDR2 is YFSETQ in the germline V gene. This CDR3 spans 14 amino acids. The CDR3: CASSLDRGRNEQYF. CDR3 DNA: TGCGCCAGCAGCTTGGACAGGGGGAGAAACGAGCAGTACTTC.

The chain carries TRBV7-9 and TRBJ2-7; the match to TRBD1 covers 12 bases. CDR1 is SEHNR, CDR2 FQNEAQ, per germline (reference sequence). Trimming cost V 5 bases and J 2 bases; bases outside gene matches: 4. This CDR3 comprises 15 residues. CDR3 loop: CASSHRDRGPYEQYF. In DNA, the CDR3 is TGTGCCAGCAGCCACCGGGACAGGGGGCCCTACGAGCAGTACTTC.

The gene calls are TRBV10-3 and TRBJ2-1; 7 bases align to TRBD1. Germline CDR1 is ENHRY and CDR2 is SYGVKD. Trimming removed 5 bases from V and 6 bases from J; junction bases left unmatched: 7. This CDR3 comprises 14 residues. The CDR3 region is CAISPQGSRNEQFF. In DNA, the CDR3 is TGTGCCATCAGTCCACAGGGGTCCCGCAATGAGCAGTTCTTC.

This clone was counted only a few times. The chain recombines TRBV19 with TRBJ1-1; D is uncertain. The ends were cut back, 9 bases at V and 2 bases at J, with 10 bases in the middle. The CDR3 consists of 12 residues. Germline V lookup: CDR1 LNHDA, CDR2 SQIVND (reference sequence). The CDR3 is CARKRSNTEAFF. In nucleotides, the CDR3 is TGTGCCAGGAAGAGAAGCAACACTGAAGCTTTCTTT.

This CDR3 reads CASSGVMGSGRYEQYF. CDR3 in DNA: TGTGCCAGCAGTGGGGTGATGGGGTCCGGACGGTACGAGCAGTACTTC. This chain joins TRBV6-1 and TRBJ2-7; no clear D. The CDR3 is 16 amino acids. Germline assignment: CDR1 MNHNS and CDR2 SASEGT. Trimming removed 4 bases from V and 4 bases from J, with 20 bases in between.

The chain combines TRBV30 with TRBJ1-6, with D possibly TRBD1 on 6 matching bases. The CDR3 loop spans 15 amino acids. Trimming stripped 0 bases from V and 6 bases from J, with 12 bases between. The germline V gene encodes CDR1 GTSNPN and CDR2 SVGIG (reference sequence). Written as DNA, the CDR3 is TGTGCCTGGAGTGTCACCCTAGGGGGTAATTCACCCCTCCACTTT. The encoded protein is CAWSVTLGGNSPLHF.

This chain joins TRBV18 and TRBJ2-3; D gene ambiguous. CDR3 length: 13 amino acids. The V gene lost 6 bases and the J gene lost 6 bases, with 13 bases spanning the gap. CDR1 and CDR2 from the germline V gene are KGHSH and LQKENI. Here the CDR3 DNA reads TGTGCCAGCTCGCCCGGGCCGTCTGATACGCAGTATTTT. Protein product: CASSPGPSDTQYF.

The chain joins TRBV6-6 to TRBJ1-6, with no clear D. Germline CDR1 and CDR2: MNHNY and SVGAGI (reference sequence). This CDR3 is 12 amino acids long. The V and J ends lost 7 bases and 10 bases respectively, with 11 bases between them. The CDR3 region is CASNDRNSPLHF. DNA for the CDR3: TGTGCCAGCAATGATAGAAACTCACCCCTCCACTTT.

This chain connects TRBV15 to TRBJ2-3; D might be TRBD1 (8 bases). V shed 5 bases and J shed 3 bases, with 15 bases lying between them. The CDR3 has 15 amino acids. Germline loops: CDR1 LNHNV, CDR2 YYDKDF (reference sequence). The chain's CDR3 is CATSRTGGGTDTQYF. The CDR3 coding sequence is TGTGCCACCAGCCGTACAGGGGGGGGGACAGATACGCAGTATTTT.

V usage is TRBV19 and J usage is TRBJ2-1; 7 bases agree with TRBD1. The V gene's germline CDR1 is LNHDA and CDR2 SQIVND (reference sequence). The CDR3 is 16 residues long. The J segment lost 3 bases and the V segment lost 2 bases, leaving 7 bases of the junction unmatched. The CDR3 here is CASSIKGQRDYNEQFF. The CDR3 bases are TGTGCCAGTAGTATAAAGGGACAGAGGGACTACAATGAGCAGTTCTTC.